This TCR beta chain stems from a study of cytomegalovirus exposure and HLA in healthy donors. As to this clone: Its antigen is unidentified.

Germline trimming cut 4 bases from V and 3 bases from J; bases unmatched to any gene: 10. The CDR3 length is 19 residues. Germline V gives CDR1 SGHVS, CDR2 FNYEAQ. Separate from the approximately 670-subject first cohort was the approximately 110-subject validation cohort, to which the donors belonged. The table came from immunoSEQ multiplex PCR; TCRdb's copy has only in-frame clones and leaves some out. Here the sample spans about 160,000 clones, around 81% being singletons. The study, taken as a whole, reports: A later analysis found first-cohort TCR clusters tended to co-occur in the 90 to 150 validation repertoires. Most TCR sequences showed up rarely, but some public TCRs showed up in many donors.

The TCR originated in a man aged 30-40 years in good health and CMV-seropositive. Sequenced: PBMCs. The chain carries TRBV7-6 and TRBJ2-2; 14 nucleotides agree with TRBD2. CDR3 sequence: CASSSGWTSGGRDTGELFF. The CDR3 coding sequence is TGTGCCAGCAGCTCGGGATGGACTAGCGGGGGGCGGGACACCGGGGAGCTGTTTTTT.